This record concerns one T cell receptor beta chain sequence. Its antigen specificity is not known. This probably arose from a read error, given a far larger clone one base away. This record belongs to a study of CD8+ T cells in alopecia areata listed by TCRdb under 2018. Describing the broader study: The treated patients, all with moderate-to-severe alopecia areata, were enrolled in an open-label pilot trial of oral tofacitinib given at 5 to 10 mg twice daily. TCRbeta CDR3 regions were amplified by immunoSEQ multiplex PCR with 35 Vbeta forward and 13 Jbeta reverse primers. Biopsies were taken from tofacitinib-treated patients at baseline and at 4 and 24 weeks of treatment, and a later scalp biopsy was taken in several of the tofacitinib-treated patients. Patients received tofacitinib for 6 to 18 months and were then followed off drug for 6 months to check for delayed response and recurrence. Scalp clonality was compared among normal scalp (n=4), patchy alopecia areata scalp (n=8), and alopecia totalis/universalis scalp (n=8). In both human patients and the C3H/HeJ mouse model, the study applied high-throughput TCRbeta sequencing to look at T cell clonal expansion in alopecia areata. RNA was obtained with the PAXgene miRNA kit for fixed scalp, the miRNeasy kit for PBMCs, and the RNeasy kit for mouse skin. In humans, TCRbeta sequencing was performed on scalp tissue and on sorted CD4+ and CD8+ peripheral blood T cells from healthy controls and from patients with patchy or totalis/universalis alopecia areata. Study-wide conclusions, independent of this receptor: Scalp TCR repertoire analysis is complicated because resident alphabeta T cells in normal human skin are also sequenced, whereas mouse skin is dominated by gammadelta T cells. Compared with normal scalp, lesional scalp had higher clonality and more expanded CD8+ clones, particularly in alopecia totalis/universalis, a pattern that suggests antigenic drive. Shared TCR sequences between patients were less evident than in mice, which may be partly attributable to HLA diversity in the patient population.

The time point label, read with the paper, signifies: baseline before oral tofacitinib. Lesional scalp punch biopsies and peripheral blood were collected from alopecia areata patients. After PBMCs were isolated by density centrifugation and stained for CD3, CD4 and CD8, a FACSAria was used to sort CD4+ and CD8+ T cells. The germline V gene gives CDR1 as MGHRA and CDR2 as YSYEKL. The CDR3 goes from the cysteine to the phenylalanine over 16 residues. Only the CDR3 DNA stays, 48 bases, in frame from base 1. Cut back by 1 base and 5 bases, the V and J ends lie 15 bases apart. Libraries were built with the immunoSEQ multiplex PCR assay. To provide template for TCR sequencing, every sample had RNA extracted and reverse transcribed into cDNA. SuperScript III was used to make first-strand cDNA, primed with a 2:1 mix of oligo-dT and random hexamers. Amplification bias was assessed with a synthetic immune receptor repertoire, and residual bias was removed computationally. As for how the authors treated the data: Raw reads were preprocessed for error removal, and CDR3 was defined according to IMGT conventions as running from the conserved cysteine to phenylalanine. Clonality was calculated as 1 minus Shannon entropy normalized by log2 of the number of productive unique TCRs. CD4 or CD8 identity of scalp clones was inferred by cross-referencing scalp TCRbeta sequences with sorted blood CD4 and CD8 repertoires. In its TCRdb copy, this immuneACCESS table keeps in-frame sequences only and misses some clones. Where compared with another copy, unresolved V genes explain less than half of these, and the others have no known cause. D and trimming come from the DNA, and the V and J calls and clone size come from that table. The sample includes under 85,000 clones, with approximately 45% observed a single time. Clones ranked in the top ten supply about 18% of the sample.

This TCR was sampled from a human donor with alopecia areata. The starting material was CD8+ T cells sorted from blood, obtained at week 0. The chain employs TRBV4-1 and TRBJ2-1; TRBD1 is possibly the D segment (7 matching bases). At the DNA level, the sequence is TGCGCCAGCAGCCAAGGGGCTGGCGGGACAGACAATGAGCAGTTCTTC. Its translation is CASSQGAGGTDNEQFF.